This TCR beta chain emerged from a study of blood T cell repertoires in COVID-19. About the research overall: T cells, B-cell-depleted T cells, or PBMCs provided the cDNA or gDNA that served as material.

Source study methods: Nucleated cell number was recorded as an estimate derived from reference gene primer amplification. The method was immunoSEQ multiplex PCR; TCRdb's version includes in-frame clones alone and lacks a portion of them. The V and J calls and clone size come from that table; D and trimming were worked out from the DNA. The sample shows about 90,000 clones, around four fifths of them seen only once. CDR3 length: 13 residues. The trim removed 6 bases at V and 5 bases at J, leaving 9 bases unmatched. The germline CDR1 and CDR2 sequences are DFQATT and SNEGSKA (reference sequence). The source of this sequence is a woman aged 70-85 years with active or convalescent COVID-19. The V gene is TRBV20-1, the J gene TRBJ1-1; 7 nucleotides align to TRBD1. Sample: peripheral blood. The CDR3 DNA reads TGCAGTGCAAGTGGACAGGTTGGAACTGAAGCTTTCTTT. It codes for CSASGQVGTEAFF.